The entry below describes one T cell receptor beta chain. The V segment lost 4 bases and the J segment 6 bases; nucleotides outside the gene matches: 8. Looked up from germline, CDR1 is MNHNY and CDR2 is SVGAGI (reference sequence). This CDR3 contains 15 residues. This sample was taken from a study of graft-versus-host responses after intestinal transplantation. As for the study in general: Each recipient received anti-thymocyte globulin induction, then tacrolimus and steroids for approximately three years.

Sequencing was performed with immunoSEQ multiplex PCR; in TCRdb, only in-frame clones are kept and a portion is missing. Of over 15,000 clones listed, roughly 80% are singletons. This TCR came from a human patient who received an intestinal transplant, so some T cells may come from the graft donor. The specimen was PBMCs, collected 14 days after transplant. The V call is TRBV6-6, the J call TRBJ2-1, with 8 bases that match TRBD1. The CDR3 region is CASSFGGGTGNEQFF. In DNA, the CDR3 is TGTGCCAGCAGTTTTGGGGGCGGGACAGGCAATGAGCAGTTCTTC.